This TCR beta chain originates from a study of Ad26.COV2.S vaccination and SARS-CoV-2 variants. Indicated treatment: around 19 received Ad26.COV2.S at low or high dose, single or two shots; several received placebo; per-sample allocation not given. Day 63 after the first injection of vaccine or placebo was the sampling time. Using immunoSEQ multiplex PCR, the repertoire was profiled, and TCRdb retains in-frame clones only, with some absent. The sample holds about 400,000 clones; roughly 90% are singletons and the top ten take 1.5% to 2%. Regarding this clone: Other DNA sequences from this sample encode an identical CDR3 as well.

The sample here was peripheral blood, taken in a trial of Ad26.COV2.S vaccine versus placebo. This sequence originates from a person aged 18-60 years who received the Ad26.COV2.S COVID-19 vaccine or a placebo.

The CDR3, as DNA: TGCGCCAGCAGCCAAGGGCAGAACACCGGGGAGCTGTTTTTT. Its translation is CASSQGQNTGELFF. The chain links TRBV4-1 to TRBJ2-2, with D uncertain. The germline V gene encodes CDR1 MGHRA and CDR2 YSYEKL. The CDR3 runs 14 residues. V was clipped by 1 base and J by 1 base, with 4 bases between them.